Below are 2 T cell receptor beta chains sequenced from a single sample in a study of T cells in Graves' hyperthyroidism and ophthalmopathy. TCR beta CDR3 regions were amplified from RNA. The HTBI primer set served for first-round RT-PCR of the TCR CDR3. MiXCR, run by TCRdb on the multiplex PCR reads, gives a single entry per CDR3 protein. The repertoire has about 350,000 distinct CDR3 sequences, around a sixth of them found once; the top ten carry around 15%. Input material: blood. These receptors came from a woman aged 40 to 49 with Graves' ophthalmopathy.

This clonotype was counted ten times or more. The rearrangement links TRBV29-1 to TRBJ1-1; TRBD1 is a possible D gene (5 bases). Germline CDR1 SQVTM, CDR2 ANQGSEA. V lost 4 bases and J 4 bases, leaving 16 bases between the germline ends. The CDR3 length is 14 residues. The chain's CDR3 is CSVGTKGFGTEAFF. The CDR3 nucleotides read TGCAGCGTTGGGACAAAAGGTTTCGGCACTGAAGCTTTCTTT.

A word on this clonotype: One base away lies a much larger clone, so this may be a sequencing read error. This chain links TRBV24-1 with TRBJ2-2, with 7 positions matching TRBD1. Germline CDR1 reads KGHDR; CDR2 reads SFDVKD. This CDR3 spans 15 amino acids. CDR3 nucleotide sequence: TGTGCCGCCAGTGACCCTACAGGGGTCACCGGGGAGCTGTTTTTT. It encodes CAASDPTGVTGELFF.